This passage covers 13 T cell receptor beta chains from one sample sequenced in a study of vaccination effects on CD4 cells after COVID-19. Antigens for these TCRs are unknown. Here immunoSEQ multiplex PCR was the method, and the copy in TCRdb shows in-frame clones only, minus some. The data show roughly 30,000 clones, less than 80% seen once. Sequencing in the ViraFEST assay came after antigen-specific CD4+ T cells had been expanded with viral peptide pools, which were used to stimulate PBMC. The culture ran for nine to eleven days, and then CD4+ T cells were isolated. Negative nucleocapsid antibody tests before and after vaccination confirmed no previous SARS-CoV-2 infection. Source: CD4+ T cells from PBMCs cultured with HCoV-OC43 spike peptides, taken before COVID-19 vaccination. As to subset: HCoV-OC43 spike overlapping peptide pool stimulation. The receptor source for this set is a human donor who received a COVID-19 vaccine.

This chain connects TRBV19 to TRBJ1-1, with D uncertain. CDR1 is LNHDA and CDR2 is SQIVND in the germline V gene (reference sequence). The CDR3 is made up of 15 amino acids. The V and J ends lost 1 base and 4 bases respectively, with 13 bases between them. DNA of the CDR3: TGTGCCAGTAGTATAGGGTGGGCCTCGAGCACTGAAGCTTTCTTT. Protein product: CASSIGWASSTEAFF.

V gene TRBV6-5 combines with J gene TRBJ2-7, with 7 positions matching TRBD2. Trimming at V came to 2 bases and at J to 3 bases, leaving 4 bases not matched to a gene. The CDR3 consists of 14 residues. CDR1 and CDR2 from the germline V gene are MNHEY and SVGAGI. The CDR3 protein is CASSYRLADYEQYF. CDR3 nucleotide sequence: TGTGCCAGCAGTTACAGACTAGCTGACTACGAGCAGTACTTC.

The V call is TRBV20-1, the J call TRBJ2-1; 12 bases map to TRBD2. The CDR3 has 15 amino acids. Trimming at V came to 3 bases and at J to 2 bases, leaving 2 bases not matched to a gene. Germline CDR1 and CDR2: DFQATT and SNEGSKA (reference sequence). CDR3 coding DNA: TGCAGTGCTAGTTCTAGCGGGGGGGCCTACAATGAGCAGTTCTTC. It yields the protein CSASSSGGAYNEQFF.

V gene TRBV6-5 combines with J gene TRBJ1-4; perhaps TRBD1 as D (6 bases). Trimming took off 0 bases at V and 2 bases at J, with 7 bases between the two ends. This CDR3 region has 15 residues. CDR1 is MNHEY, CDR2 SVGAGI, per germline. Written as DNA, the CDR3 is TGTGCCAGCAGTTACTCGGGGGCCACTAATGAAAAACTGTTTTTT. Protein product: CASSYSGATNEKLFF.

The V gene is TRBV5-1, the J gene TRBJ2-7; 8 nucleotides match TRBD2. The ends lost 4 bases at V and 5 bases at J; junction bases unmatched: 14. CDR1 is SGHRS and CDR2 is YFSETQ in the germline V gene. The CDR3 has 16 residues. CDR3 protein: CASSRTGTSSPHEQYF. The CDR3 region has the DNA TGCGCCAGCAGCCGGACCGGGACTAGTTCACCTCACGAGCAGTACTTC.

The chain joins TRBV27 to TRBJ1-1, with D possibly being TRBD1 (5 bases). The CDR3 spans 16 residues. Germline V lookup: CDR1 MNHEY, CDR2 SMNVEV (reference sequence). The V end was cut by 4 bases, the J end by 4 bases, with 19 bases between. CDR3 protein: CASSSTTQVRPTEAFF. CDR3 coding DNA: TGTGCCAGCAGTTCGACTACACAGGTTAGGCCCACTGAAGCTTTCTTT.

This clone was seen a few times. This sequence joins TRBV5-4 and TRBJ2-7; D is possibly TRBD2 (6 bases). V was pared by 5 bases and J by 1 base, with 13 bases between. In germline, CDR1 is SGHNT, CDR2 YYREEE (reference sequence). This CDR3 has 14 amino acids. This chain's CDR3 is CASREDLASYEQYF. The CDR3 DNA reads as TGTGCCAGCAGAGAGGATCTAGCGTCCTACGAGCAGTACTTC.

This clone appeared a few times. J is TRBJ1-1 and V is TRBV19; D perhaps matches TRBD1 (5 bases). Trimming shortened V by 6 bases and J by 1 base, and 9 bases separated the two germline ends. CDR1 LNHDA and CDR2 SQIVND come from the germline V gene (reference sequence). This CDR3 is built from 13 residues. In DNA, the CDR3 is TGTGCCAGTAGCACAACAGGGAACACTGAAGCTTTCTTT. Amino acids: CASSTTGNTEAFF.

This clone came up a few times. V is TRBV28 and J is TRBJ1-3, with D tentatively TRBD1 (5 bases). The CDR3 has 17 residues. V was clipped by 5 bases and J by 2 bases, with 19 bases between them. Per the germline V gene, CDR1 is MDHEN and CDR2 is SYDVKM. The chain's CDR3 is CASSPPFARVAGNTIYF. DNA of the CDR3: TGTGCCAGCAGTCCACCCTTTGCCAGGGTGGCTGGAAACACCATATATTTT.

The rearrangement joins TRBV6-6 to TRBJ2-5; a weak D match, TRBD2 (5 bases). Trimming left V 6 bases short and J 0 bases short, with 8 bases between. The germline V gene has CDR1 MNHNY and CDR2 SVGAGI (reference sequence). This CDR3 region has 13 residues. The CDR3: CASSGSDQETQYF. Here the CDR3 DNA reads TGTGCCAGCAGCGGTAGCGACCAAGAGACCCAGTACTTC.

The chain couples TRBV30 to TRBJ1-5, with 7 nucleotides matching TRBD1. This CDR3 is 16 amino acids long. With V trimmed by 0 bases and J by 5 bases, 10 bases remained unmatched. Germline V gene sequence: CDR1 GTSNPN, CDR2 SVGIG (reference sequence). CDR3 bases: TGTGCCTGGAGTGTAGGGACAGCCTCCATAGATCAGCCCCAGCATTTT. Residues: CAWSVGTASIDQPQHF.

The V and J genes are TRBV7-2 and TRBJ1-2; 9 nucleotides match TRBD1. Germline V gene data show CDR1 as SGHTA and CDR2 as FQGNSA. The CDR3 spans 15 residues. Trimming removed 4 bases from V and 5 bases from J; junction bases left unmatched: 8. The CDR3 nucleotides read TGTGCCAGCAGCTCCAGGACAGGGGTGGGTTATGGCTACACCTTC. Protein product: CASSSRTGVGYGYTF.

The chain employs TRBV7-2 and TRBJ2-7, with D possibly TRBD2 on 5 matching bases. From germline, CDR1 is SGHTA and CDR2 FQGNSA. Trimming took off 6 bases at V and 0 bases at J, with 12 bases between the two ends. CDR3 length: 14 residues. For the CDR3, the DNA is TGTGCCAGCAGACCTAGCCCCAGCTCCTACGAGCAGTACTTC. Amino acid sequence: CASRPSPSSYEQYF.